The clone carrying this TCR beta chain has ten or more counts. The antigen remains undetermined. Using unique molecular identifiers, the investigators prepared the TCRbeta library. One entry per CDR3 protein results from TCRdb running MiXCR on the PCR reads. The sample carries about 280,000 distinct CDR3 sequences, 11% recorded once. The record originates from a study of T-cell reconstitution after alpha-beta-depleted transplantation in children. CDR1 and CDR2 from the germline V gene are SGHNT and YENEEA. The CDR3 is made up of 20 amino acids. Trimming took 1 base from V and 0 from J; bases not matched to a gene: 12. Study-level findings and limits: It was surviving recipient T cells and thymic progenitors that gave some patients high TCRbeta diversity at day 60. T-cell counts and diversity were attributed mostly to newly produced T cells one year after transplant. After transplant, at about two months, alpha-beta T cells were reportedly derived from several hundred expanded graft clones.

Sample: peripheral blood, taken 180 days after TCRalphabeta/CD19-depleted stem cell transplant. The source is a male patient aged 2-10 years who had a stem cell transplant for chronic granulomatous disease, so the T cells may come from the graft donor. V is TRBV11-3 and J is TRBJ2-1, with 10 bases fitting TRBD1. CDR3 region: CASSLVGTGAGLNSYNEQFF. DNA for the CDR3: TGTGCCAGCAGCTTAGTAGGGACAGGGGCCGGGCTGAACTCCTACAATGAGCAGTTCTTC.